The rows below give T cell receptor beta chains drawn from one sample of a study of blood T cell repertoires in COVID-19. Clones were read by immunoSEQ multiplex PCR, and TCRdb kept only the in-frame ones, dropping some. The table includes some 300,000 clones, roughly 86% detected once. Sequencing was carried out using peripheral blood. These receptors were obtained from a woman in her twenties or thirties with COVID-19, enrolled during active disease. Both conserved end residues are part of each CDR3. The D gene is left open where the match is weak. Not all rows give a size; the values are once, few, many and, for expanded clones, a class.

v_call	j_call	d_call	clone_size	cdr3_aa	cdr3_nt
TRBV5-4	TRBJ2-3	-	-	CASSERQISTDTQYF	TGTGCCAGCAGCGAAAGACAGATAAGCACAGATACGCAGTATTTT
TRBV4-1	TRBJ1-2	TRBD1	-	CASSLRTGSNYGYTF	TGCGCCAGCAGCCTCCGGACAGGGTCTAACTATGGCTACACCTTC
TRBV16	TRBJ2-3	-	-	CASSHYYFTDTQYF	TGTGCCAGCAGCCACTATTACTTCACAGATACGCAGTATTTT
TRBV18	TRBJ1-3	-	-	CASSPLRARGPFSGNTIYF	TGTGCCAGCTCACCACTGCGGGCCAGGGGACCCTTCTCTGGAAACACCATATATTTT
TRBV2	TRBJ1-1	-	-	CAYGQGTRAAEAFF	TGTGCCTACGGTCAGGGGACCCGGGCCGCTGAAGCTTTCTTT
TRBV19	TRBJ1-6	-	-	CASPTGGNSPLHF	TGTGCCAGCCCCACGGGCGGGAATTCACCCCTCCACTTT
TRBV28	TRBJ2-1	TRBD2	-	CASSYSGGSSYNEQFF	TGTGCCAGCAGTTATAGCGGGGGGAGCTCCTACAATGAGCAGTTCTTC
TRBV30	TRBJ2-7	TRBD1	-	CAWRMTGGYEQYF	TGTGCCTGGAGGATGACAGGGGGATACGAGCAGTACTTC
TRBV27	TRBJ1-6	-	-	CASSSTGTYYSPLHF	TGTGCCAGCAGTTCTACAGGCACCTACTATTCACCCCTCCACTTT
TRBV5-1	TRBJ1-6	-	-	CASSPGGGANNSPLHF	TGCGCCAGCAGCCCCGGCGGGGGAGCCAACAATTCACCCCTCCACTTT
TRBV6-2/TRBV6-3	TRBJ1-6	-	-	CASSSAYSPLHF	TGTGCCAGCAGTAGCGCTTATTCACCCCTCCACTTT
TRBV11-3	TRBJ1-1	-	-	CASSFTQDTEAFF	TGTGCCAGCAGCTTTACGCAGGACACTGAAGCTTTCTTT
TRBV6-5	TRBJ2-3	-	-	CASSSGTPSSTDTQYF	TGTGCCAGCAGTTCCGGGACACCCTCTAGCACAGATACGCAGTATTTT
TRBV28	TRBJ1-2	-	few	CASSSRVPPRLVF	TGTGCCAGCAGTTCTCGGGTCCCCCCCAGACTTGTCTTC
TRBV2	TRBJ1-5	-	-	CASSERVLNQPQHF	TGTGCCAGCAGTGAACGGGTACTAAATCAGCCCCAGCATTTT
TRBV6-6	TRBJ2-3	TRBD1	-	CASAGTGGTDTQYF	TGTGCCAGCGCCGGGACAGGGGGCACAGATACGCAGTATTTT
TRBV5-1	TRBJ2-3	-	-	CASSPLGGTSTDTQYF	TGCGCCAGCAGCCCGTTGGGCGGGACTAGCACAGATACGCAGTATTTT
TRBV21-1	TRBJ1-5	-	-	CASSLGQGADQPQHF	TGTGCCAGCAGCCTGGGACAGGGGGCCGACCAGCCCCAGCATTTT
TRBV2	TRBJ1-2	-	once	CGGRTGTNYGYTF	TGTGGGGGGCGGACGGGAACTAACTATGGCTACACCTTC
TRBV29-1	TRBJ1-2	-	-	CSTMGTNYGYTF	TGCAGCACAATGGGGACAAACTATGGCTACACCTTC
TRBV10-2	TRBJ1-1	TRBD1	-	CASSGPDRQGGLPTGTEAFF	TGCGCCAGCAGTGGCCCAGACCGACAGGGGGGACTACCTACGGGTACTGAAGCTTTCTTT
TRBV19	TRBJ2-1	-	-	CASSVLAVAYNEQFF	TGTGCCAGTAGTGTACTAGCCGTCGCCTACAATGAGCAGTTCTTC
TRBV2	TRBJ2-2	TRBD2	-	CASSGRSGQSSGELFF	TGTGCCAGCAGTGGGCGTAGCGGGCAGTCCTCCGGGGAGCTGTTTTTT
TRBV5-5	TRBJ1-2	TRBD1	-	CASSSRTQNRGNYGYTF	TGTGCCAGCAGCTCGAGAACGCAGAACAGGGGCAACTATGGCTACACCTTC
TRBV2	TRBJ1-4	TRBD1	-	CASQTGMREKLFF	TGTGCCAGCCAGACAGGGATGAGGGAAAAACTGTTTTTT
TRBV2	TRBJ1-4	TRBD1	-	CASSPRDRAEKLFF	TGTGCCAGCAGTCCCCGGGACAGGGCAGAAAAACTGTTTTTT
TRBV7-9	TRBJ2-7	-	-	CASSLGAGFNEQYF	TGTGCCAGCAGCTTAGGAGCAGGTTTTAACGAGCAGTACTTC
TRBV7-2	TRBJ1-1	TRBD1	-	CASSWDRRLNTEAFF	TGTGCCAGCAGCTGGGACAGACGCCTGAACACTGAAGCTTTCTTT
TRBV27	TRBJ1-2	-	-	CASSSATGRSGYTF	TGTGCCAGCTCCTCTGCAACAGGGCGTTCTGGCTACACCTTC
TRBV2	TRBJ2-3	-	-	CASSGPPLDTQYF	TGTGCCAGCAGTGGGCCGCCCCTAGATACGCAGTATTTT